This T cell receptor beta chain was captured by sequencing in a study of T cell responses to AZD1222 COVID-19 vaccine. General study results and limits: Donors were mostly white British, more females; clonal diversity possibly underestimated. Only a handful of AZD1222 recipients, more than five in all, had baseline seropositivity.

The table came from immunoSEQ multiplex PCR; TCRdb's copy has only in-frame clones and leaves some out. This sample has about 83,000 clones, with approximately 90% found just once. To note about this clone: Its antigen remains unidentified.

This receptor was taken from an adult who received the AZD1222 COVID-19 vaccine. Source: peripheral blood, taken 28 days after the second AZD1222 dose.

The CDR3 coding sequence is TGTGCCAGCAGCTCAGTACTAGCGTCCGGCGAAGAGACCCAGTACTTC. Its protein product is CASSSVLASGEETQYF. The chain couples TRBV5-6 to TRBJ2-5, with TRBD2 identical over 7 bases. Germline trimming cut 3 bases from V and 3 bases from J; bases unmatched to any gene: 11. Germline loops: CDR1 SGHDT, CDR2 YYEEEE. This CDR3 has 16 amino acids.